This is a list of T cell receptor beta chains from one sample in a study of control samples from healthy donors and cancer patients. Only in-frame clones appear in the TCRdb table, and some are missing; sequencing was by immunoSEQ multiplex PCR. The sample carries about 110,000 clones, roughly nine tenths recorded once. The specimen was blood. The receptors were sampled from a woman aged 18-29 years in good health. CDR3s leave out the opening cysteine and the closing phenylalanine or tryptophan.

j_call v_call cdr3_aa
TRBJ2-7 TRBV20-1 SAPGGNEQY
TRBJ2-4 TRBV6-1 ASSEGAAKNIQY
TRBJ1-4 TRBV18 ASSPRQGSEKLF
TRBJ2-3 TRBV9 ASSADPLRDTQY
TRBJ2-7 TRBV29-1 SVEGPGTNEQY
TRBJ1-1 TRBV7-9 ASREGQGAEAF
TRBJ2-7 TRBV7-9 ASSSSTSYEQY
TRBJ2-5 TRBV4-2 ASSQWVFERETQY
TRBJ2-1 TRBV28 ASSLAYEQF
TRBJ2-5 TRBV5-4 ASSPTGGYETQY
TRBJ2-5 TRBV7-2 ASSLGRWGSGPQETQY
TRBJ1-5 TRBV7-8 ASSLGGWNQPQH
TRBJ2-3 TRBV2 ASSGGERRTDTQY
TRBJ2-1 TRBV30 AWSVQGGPINEQF
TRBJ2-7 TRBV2 ASSDLTSSVPEQY
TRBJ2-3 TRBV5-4 ASSLGDSSTDTQY
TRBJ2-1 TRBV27 ASRRADSYNEQF
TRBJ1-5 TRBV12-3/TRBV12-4 ASSPESGPQH
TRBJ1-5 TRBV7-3 ASSLKFTTEPYNQPQH
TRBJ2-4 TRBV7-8 ASSRTPYRQGRLAKNIQY
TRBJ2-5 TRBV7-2 ASSLNRGGETQY
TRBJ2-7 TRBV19 ASSIPGGHTYEQY
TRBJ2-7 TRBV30 AWSVRSLLNAGVSREQY
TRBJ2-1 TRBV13 ASSLGRRGGTLGEQF
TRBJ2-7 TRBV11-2 ASSRGEQY
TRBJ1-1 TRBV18 ASSSGTHRTEAF
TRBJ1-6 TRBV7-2 ASSFIGPGNNSPLH
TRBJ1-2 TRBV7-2 ASSPGRELGYT